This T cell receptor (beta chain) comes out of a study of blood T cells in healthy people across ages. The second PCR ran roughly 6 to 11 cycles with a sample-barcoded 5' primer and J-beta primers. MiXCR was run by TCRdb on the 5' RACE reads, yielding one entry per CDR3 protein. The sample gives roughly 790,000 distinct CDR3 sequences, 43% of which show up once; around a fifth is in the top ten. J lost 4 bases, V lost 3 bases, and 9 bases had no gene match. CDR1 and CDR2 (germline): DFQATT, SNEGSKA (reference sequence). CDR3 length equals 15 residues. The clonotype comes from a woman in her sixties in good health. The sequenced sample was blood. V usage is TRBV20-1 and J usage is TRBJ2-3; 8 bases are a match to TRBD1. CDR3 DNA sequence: TGCAGTGCTAGGGGTTGGACAGGGATCTCAGATACGCAGTATTTT. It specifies CSARGWTGISDTQYF.